The entry below describes one TCR beta chain. This record belongs to a study of blood T cell repertoires in COVID-19. Some clones are missing from TCRdb's copy, which holds only in-frame ones; the method was immunoSEQ multiplex PCR. Among some 270,000 clones listed, about nine tenths were seen once. Germline trimming cut 7 bases from V and 5 bases from J; bases unmatched to any gene: 6. Germline V gene data show CDR1 as SQVTM and CDR2 as ANQGSEA. CDR3 size: 13 residues. Recruits, aged about 18 to 100 years, lived in 24 US areas. Participants' own reports of clinical history determined their cohort assignment.

Sequencing was performed on PBMCs or T cells enriched from blood (not recorded which). The TCR sequence derives from a woman between 40 and 50 years old who had recovered from COVID-19. The chain links TRBV29-1 to TRBJ1-2; 11 bases fit TRBD1. The CDR3 sequence: CSDYRDRGYGYTF. The DNA for the CDR3 is TGCAGCGATTACCGGGACAGGGGGTATGGCTACACCTTC.